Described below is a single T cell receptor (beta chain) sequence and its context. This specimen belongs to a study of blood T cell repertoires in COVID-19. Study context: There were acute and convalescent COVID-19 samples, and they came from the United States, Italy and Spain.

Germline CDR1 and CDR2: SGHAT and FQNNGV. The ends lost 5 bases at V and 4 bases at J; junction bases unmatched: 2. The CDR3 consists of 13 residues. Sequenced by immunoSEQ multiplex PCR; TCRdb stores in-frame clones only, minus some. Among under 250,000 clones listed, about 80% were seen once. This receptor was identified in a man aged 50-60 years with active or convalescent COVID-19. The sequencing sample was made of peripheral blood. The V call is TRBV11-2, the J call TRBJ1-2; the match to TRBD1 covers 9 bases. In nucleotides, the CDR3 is TGTGCCAGCAGCCCACAGGGGGCCTATGGCTACACCTTC. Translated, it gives CASSPQGAYGYTF.